This T cell receptor beta chain was obtained from a study of cytomegalovirus exposure and HLA in healthy donors. Study-wide findings and caveats: Most TCR sequences were uncommon, yet certain public TCRs appeared in many donors.

To note about this clone: Its antigen is unknown.

The CDR3 length is 16 residues. Trimming at V came to 5 bases and at J to 3 bases, leaving 7 bases not matched to a gene. Germline CDR1 MNHEY, CDR2 SMNVEV (reference sequence). The PCR ran on 60 Vbeta and 13 Jbeta primers. This table comes from immunoSEQ multiplex PCR, and its TCRdb copy is limited to in-frame clones, with some not included. This table has 65,000 or so clones, roughly 80% appearing once. The source material was PBMCs. The chain is built from TRBV27 and TRBJ2-6; 7 bases map to TRBD1. The sequence came from a woman between 40 and 55 years old in good health and CMV-seropositive. CDR3 residues: CASSELRGLGANVLTF. The CDR3 DNA follows: TGTGCCAGCAGTGAACTAAGGGGGCTTGGGGCCAACGTCCTGACTTTC.